This is a list of T cell receptor beta chains from one sample in a study of shared clonotypes between healthy human individuals. Generated by immunoSEQ multiplex PCR, the TCRdb table keeps only in-frame clones and is missing some. The data contain about 330,000 clones, roughly 87% of them singletons. The sequenced material came from memory CD8+ T cells sorted from blood. The origin of the receptors is a man between 18 and 35 years old in good health. The CDR3 runs from the conserved cysteine through the conserved F or W. The D gene is left open where the match is weak. Size tells how often a clone was seen (once, few, many) or the class of an expanded clone, and some rows leave it out.

D	V	size	J	DNA	CDR3
TRBD2	TRBV2	-	TRBJ2-7	TGTGCCAGCAGTGAAGTAGGGACTAGCGGGAGGTACGAGCAGTACTTC	CASSEVGTSGRYEQYF
-	TRBV6-1	-	TRBJ2-5	TGTGCCAGCAGGGGTTTAGTACTGGAGACCCAGTACTTC	CASRGLVLETQYF
TRBD1	TRBV5-4	-	TRBJ1-6	TGTGCCAGCAGCATTACGGGGACAGGCGGAATCGGTTCACCCCTCCACTTT	CASSITGTGGIGSPLHF
-	TRBV6-5	-	TRBJ1-4	TGTGCCAGCAGTTTATACAGGTTTAATGAAAAACTGTTTTTT	CASSLYRFNEKLFF
-	TRBV6-5	-	TRBJ2-2	TGTGCCAGCAGTTACACAGGAGGGGAAACCGGGGAGCTGTTTTTT	CASSYTGGETGELFF
-	TRBV9	once	TRBJ1-6	TGTGCCAGCAGCCCGACATCGGGAGCAAATTCACCCCTCCACTTT	CASSPTSGANSPLHF
TRBD1	TRBV18	-	TRBJ2-4	TGTGCCAGCTCCCAGGGGGTCAAAAACATTCAGTACTTC	CASSQGVKNIQYF
-	TRBV10-3	-	TRBJ2-2	TGTGCCATGGGACGGAATTCGAACACCGGGGAGCTGTTTTTT	CAMGRNSNTGELFF
-	TRBV4-1	few	TRBJ2-3	TGCGCCAGCAGCCCCGGACCTACAGATACGCAGTATTTT	CASSPGPTDTQYF
-	TRBV5-1	-	TRBJ2-7	TGCGCCAGCAGCTTAATGCGGGGATCCTACGAGCAGTACTTC	CASSLMRGSYEQYF
-	TRBV4-3	-	TRBJ2-3	TGCGCCAGCAGCCAAGTTTGGGGCAGGCGCACAGATACGCAGTATTTT	CASSQVWGRRTDTQYF
TRBD1	TRBV28	-	TRBJ2-7	TGTGCCAGCAGTTTAGACGGACAGGGCGTTCGCGAGCAGTACTTC	CASSLDGQGVREQYF
-	TRBV13	-	TRBJ1-1	TGTGCCAGCAGCTTCCCGGAGGGCCTGAACACTGAAGCTTTCTTT	CASSFPEGLNTEAFF
TRBD1	TRBV29-1	-	TRBJ2-7	TGCAGCATAGGGACAGGGGTATCTGGCGAGCAGTACTTC	CSIGTGVSGEQYF
-	TRBV6-6	-	TRBJ2-1	TGTGCCAGCAGTTACTCGCGCCGGGACTCCTACAATGAGCAGTTCTTC	CASSYSRRDSYNEQFF
TRBD2	TRBV11-2	many	TRBJ2-3	TGTGCCAGCAGCTTAGTAGCGGGAATCGCAGATACGCAGTATTTT	CASSLVAGIADTQYF
-	TRBV27	-	TRBJ2-4	TGTGCCAGCAGCCGAAGATTAGCCAAAAACATTCAGTACTTC	CASSRRLAKNIQYF
TRBD1	TRBV2	-	TRBJ2-5	TGTGCCAGCTCCCGTACAGGGGGTAAGGAGACCCAGTACTTC	CASSRTGGKETQYF
-	TRBV6-1	-	TRBJ2-7	TGTGCCAGCACTAGAGGGACCCTAAGTCCCTACGAGCAGTACTTC	CASTRGTLSPYEQYF
-	TRBV5-6	-	TRBJ2-7	TGTGCCAGCAGCTACGGACCATACGAGCAGTACTTC	CASSYGPYEQYF
TRBD2	TRBV13	-	TRBJ2-1	TGTGCCAGCAGCTTAATACTAGCGGGAGGGCCGAGCAATGAGCAGTTCTTC	CASSLILAGGPSNEQFF
-	TRBV30	-	TRBJ2-7	TGTGCCTGGAGTGTAGGGCTCTACGAGCAGTACTTC	CAWSVGLYEQYF
-	TRBV29-1	-	TRBJ2-7	TGCAGCGTTGTCGGCGGGGCCTCCTACGAGCAGTACTTC	CSVVGGASYEQYF
TRBD1	TRBV28	-	TRBJ1-1	TGTGCCAGCAGTACGGACAGGGAAACATCTAACCCTGAAGCTTTCTTT	CASSTDRETSNPEAFF
TRBD1	TRBV25-1	once	TRBJ2-5	TGTGCCAGCAGTGAATATTTAGGACAGGGAATAGAAGAGACCCAGTACTTC	CASSEYLGQGIEETQYF
-	TRBV29-1	-	TRBJ1-1	TGCAGCGTTGATGAGCAAGCTTTCTTT	CSVDEQAFF